These 2 T cell receptor beta chains were all obtained from the same sample, sequenced in a study of blood T cell repertoires in COVID-19. TCRdb keeps only in-frame clones here, not all; method: immunoSEQ multiplex PCR. This table holds approximately 250,000 clones, about 80% found once. The sequenced sample consisted of peripheral blood. The source is a human donor in a cohort sampled during active COVID-19.

CDR3 DNA sequence: TGCGCCAGCAGCCTTGGACTACTAACCTACAATGAGCAGTTCTTC. Translation: CASSLGLLTYNEQFF. This chain uses TRBV5-1 with TRBJ2-1, with D possibly TRBD2 on 6 matching bases. Deletions cut 4 bases from V and 2 bases from J, with 13 bases between. The CDR3 is 15 residues long. The germline V gene has CDR1 SGHRS and CDR2 YFSETQ.

J is TRBJ1-1 and V is TRBV19; D may be TRBD1 (5 bases). CDR3 length: 15 residues. V lost 5 bases and J 1 base, leaving 14 bases between the germline ends. The germline gives CDR1 LNHDA, CDR2 SQIVND (reference sequence). CDR3 region: CASSHLPGGNTEAFF. The CDR3 DNA is TGTGCCAGTAGTCATCTCCCGGGGGGGAACACTGAAGCTTTCTTT.